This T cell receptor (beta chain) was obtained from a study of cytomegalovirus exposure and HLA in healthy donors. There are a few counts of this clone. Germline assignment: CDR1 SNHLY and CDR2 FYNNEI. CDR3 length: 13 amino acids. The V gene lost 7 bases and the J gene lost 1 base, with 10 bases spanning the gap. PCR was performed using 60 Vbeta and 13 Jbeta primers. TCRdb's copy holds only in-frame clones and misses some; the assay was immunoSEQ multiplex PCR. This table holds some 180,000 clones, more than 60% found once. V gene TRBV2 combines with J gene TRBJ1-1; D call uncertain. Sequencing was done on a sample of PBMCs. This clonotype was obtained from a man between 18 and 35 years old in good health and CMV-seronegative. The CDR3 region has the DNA TGTGCCAGCAAATTGGCCAGGAACACTGAAGCTTTCTTT. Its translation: CASKLARNTEAFF. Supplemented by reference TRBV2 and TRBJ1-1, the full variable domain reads EPEVTQTPSHQVTQMGQEVILRCVPISNHLYFYWYRQILGQKVEFLVSFYNNEISEKSEIFDDQFSVERPDGSNFTLKIRSTKLEDSAMYFCASKLARNTEAFFGQGTRLTVV.